This T cell receptor beta chain was identified during a study of cytomegalovirus exposure and HLA in healthy donors. Study results and limitations: Many donors shared some public TCRs, even though most TCR sequences were rare.

Worth noting for this clone: Its antigen remains unidentified.

At collection, donors were nominally healthy, but unrecorded immune exposures were probable. Germline-derived CDR1 and CDR2 are MDHEN and SYDVKM. The ends were cut back, 4 bases at V and 0 bases at J, with 15 bases in the middle. The CDR3 covers 16 residues. A multiplex PCR was run with 60 Vbeta primers and 13 Jbeta primers. Only in-frame clones appear in the TCRdb table, and some are missing; sequencing was by immunoSEQ multiplex PCR. The data hold about 130,000 clones, with 78% observed a single time. The chain links TRBV28 to TRBJ1-1; D not certain. The sequenced material came from PBMCs. The TCR was taken from a female donor in good health and CMV-seronegative. CDR3 coding DNA: TGTGCCAGCAGTTCCCCGCCCGCTGGCATGAACACTGAAGCTTTCTTT. This encodes CASSSPPAGMNTEAFF.